Each of the 15 T cell receptor beta chains below was sequenced from the same sample in a study of long-term antiretroviral therapy in people with HIV. Survey-level immunoSEQ v3.0 assays were run. Generated by immunoSEQ multiplex PCR, the TCRdb table keeps only in-frame clones and is missing some. The sample contains 6,000 to 8,500 clones, around 70% of which appear only once. The sequencing here drew on unsorted PBMCs, taken 0.1 years before starting antiretroviral therapy. The origin of the receptors is a man younger than 30 with HIV.

The chain joins TRBV30 to TRBJ1-4, with a possible D match to TRBD1 (5 bases). The CDR3 length is 14 residues. V was pared by 5 bases and J by 0 bases, with 10 bases between. CDR1 is GTSNPN and CDR2 is SVGIG in the germline V gene (reference sequence). In DNA form, the CDR3 reads TGTGCCTGGGGGACCAAACCAACTAATGAAAAACTGTTTTTT. As protein: CAWGTKPTNEKLFF.

This rearrangement joins TRBV6-5 to TRBJ1-1, with D possibly being TRBD1 (6 bases). From germline, CDR1 is MNHEY and CDR2 SVGAGI. V lost 9 bases to trimming and J lost 1 base, with 12 bases between them. The length of the CDR3 is 13 residues. CDR3 region: CARYRVGNTEAFF. The CDR3 DNA is TGTGCCAGATACAGGGTCGGGAACACTGAAGCTTTCTTT.

The chain recombines TRBV27 with TRBJ2-3; 11 nucleotides align to TRBD2. The CDR3 is made up of 16 amino acids. V shed 6 bases and J 2 bases; nucleotides not matched to a gene: 7. The germline gives CDR1 MNHEY, CDR2 SMNVEV (reference sequence). CDR3 in amino acids: CASSPLTSGVTDTQYF. In DNA, the CDR3 is TGTGCCAGCAGCCCTTTGACTAGCGGGGTCACAGATACGCAGTATTTT.

This clone appeared once. The sample carries other DNA sequences with the same CDR3. The gene calls are TRBV11-2 and TRBJ1-3, with a tentative D call TRBD1 (5 bases). Germline V CDR1 and CDR2: SGHAT, FQNNGV. The CDR3 runs to 15 residues. V dropped 5 bases and J dropped 4 bases, with 15 bases sitting between them. The CDR3 DNA is TGTGCCAGCAGCCTTGAGGGGCAACTCGGAAACACCATATATTTT. The encoded protein is CASSLEGQLGNTIYF.

This chain connects TRBV5-1 to TRBJ2-7, with TRBD1 matching over 7 bases. With V trimmed by 3 bases and J by 3 bases, 6 bases remained unmatched. The germline gives CDR1 SGHRS, CDR2 YFSETQ. The CDR3 is made up of 14 amino acids. Here the CDR3 DNA reads TGCGCCAGCAGCTCGTCTGGGACAGACTACGAGCAGTACTTC. Encoded protein: CASSSSGTDYEQYF.

V gene TRBV6-1 combines with J gene TRBJ2-2; D ambiguous. The germline V gene has CDR1 MNHNS and CDR2 SASEGT. The ends were cut back, 4 bases at V and 3 bases at J, with 3 bases in the middle. The CDR3 is 12 amino acids. The DNA of the CDR3 is TGTGCCAGCAGTGGATACACCGGGGAGCTGTTTTTT. The encoded protein is CASSGYTGELFF.

V and J are TRBV19 and TRBJ2-5; 7 bases match TRBD2. V lost 5 bases to trimming and J lost 6 bases; unmatched junction nucleotides: 18. Germline V CDR1 and CDR2: LNHDA, SQIVND (reference sequence). The CDR3 has 17 amino acids. CDR3 amino acids: CASSPRRRGGAQQTQYF. The CDR3 bases are TGTGCCAGTAGTCCCAGGAGGCGGGGAGGGGCACAACAGACCCAGTACTTC.

The chain recombines TRBV10-2 with TRBJ2-3, with D tentatively TRBD1 (5 bases). CDR1 and CDR2 (germline): WSHSY, SAAADI. This CDR3 comprises 13 residues. V dropped 0 bases and J dropped 14 bases, with 15 bases sitting between them. In DNA, the CDR3 is TGCGCCAGCAGTGAGTCGGTAGGCAGGGTTGGGTATTTT. It yields the protein CASSESVGRVGYF.

The V gene is TRBV6-1, the J gene TRBJ1-5; D is undetermined. V dropped 11 bases and J dropped 6 bases, with 8 bases sitting between them. Germline V CDR1 and CDR2: MNHNS, SASEGT. The CDR3 extends over 10 amino acids. The CDR3 DNA follows: TGTGCCCCTAAGGGTCAGCCCCAGCATTTT. This codes for CAPKGQPQHF.

The rearrangement uses TRBV7-9 and TRBJ2-7; D gene unclear. Trimming cost V 5 bases and J 2 bases, with 13 bases left between them. The CDR3 is 14 amino acids. Germline V lookup: CDR1 SEHNR, CDR2 FQNEAQ (reference sequence). For the CDR3, the DNA is TGTGCCAGCAGCACATCGACGGCGCCCTACGAGCAGTACTTC. This sequence encodes CASSTSTAPYEQYF.

CDR3 residues: CASSVDRIEETQYF. DNA for the CDR3: TGCGCCAGCAGCGTGGACAGGATCGAGGAGACCCAGTACTTC. This chain joins TRBV5-1 and TRBJ2-5, with 7 nucleotides matching TRBD1. J was trimmed by 5 bases and V by 4 bases; bases with no gene match: 8. Looked up from germline, CDR1 is SGHRS and CDR2 is YFSETQ. CDR3 length: 14 amino acids.

The chain recombines TRBV9 with TRBJ2-1; possible D gene TRBD2, 6 bases. The length of the CDR3 is 14 residues. Trimming left V 4 bases short and J 8 bases short, with 16 bases between. Per the germline V gene, CDR1 is SGDLS and CDR2 is YYNGEE. In DNA form, the CDR3 reads TGTGCCAGCAGCCTTCTTGGAGGGGCCGATGAGCAGTTCTTC. It encodes CASSLLGGADEQFF.

V gene TRBV15 combines with J gene TRBJ1-3; 8 bases are a match to TRBD1. Germline V CDR1 and CDR2: LNHNV, YYDKDF (reference sequence). The CDR3 runs 14 residues. V was clipped by 10 bases and J by 2 bases; unmatched bases: 7. DNA of the CDR3: TGTGCCAGCCGACAGGGGACGGCTGGAAACACCATATATTTT. It translates to CASRQGTAGNTIYF.

The chain recombines TRBV2 with TRBJ2-7, with unresolved D. With 6 bases removed from V and 4 bases from J, the gap between germline ends came to 7 bases. CDR3 size: 11 residues. Germline lookup yields CDR1 SNHLY and CDR2 FYNNEI. The CDR3 reads CASSPHYEQYF. The CDR3 nucleotides read TGTGCCAGCAGCCCACATTACGAGCAGTACTTC.

V and J are TRBV7-3 and TRBJ2-6; no clear D gene. Trimming stripped 1 base from V and 2 bases from J, with 3 bases between. The CDR3 sequence is 14 residues long. Germline values: CDR1 SGHTA, CDR2 FQGTGA. In nucleotides, the CDR3 is TGTGCCAGCAGCTTAATTCCTGGGGCCAACGTCCTGACTTTC. Translation gives CASSLIPGANVLTF.